This T cell receptor (beta chain) is from a study of CD8+CD57+ T cells in acquired aplastic anemia. Study context: Sorted CD4+ and CD8+ cell DNA averaged around 3 ug.

Turning to this clonotype: What it binds is not known.

Study-wide results and limits: A set of twenty-nine CD8+ CDR3 sequences was shared between patients and controls, and these sequences appeared highly expressed in patients.

Template material for TCR beta VDJ and CDR3 profiling consisted of genomic DNA. MiXCR, run by TCRdb on the reads, gives a single entry per CDR3 protein. The sample lists around 160,000 distinct CDR3 sequences; about 45% were seen once. This CDR3 spans 16 amino acids. V was shortened by 5 bases and J by 6 bases, with 20 bases between the two germline ends. CDR1 SNHLY and CDR2 FYNNEI come from the germline V gene. Patients included in sequencing had previously demonstrated CD8+CD57+ cell expansion by flow cytometry. Patients, without exception, had severe acquired aplastic anemia. Receipt of therapy had not occurred in any patient by the time of blood sampling.

The genes are TRBV2 and TRBJ1-5; possibly TRBD1 for D (6 bases). The sequencing sample was made of sorted CD4+, CD8+, or CD8+CD57+ T cells (not recorded which) from PBMCs. The receptor was isolated from a human donor with aplastic anemia. The CDR3 is CASSPKNHRETQPQHF. In DNA form, the CDR3 reads TGTGCCAGCAGTCCCAAGAACCACAGGGAAACTCAGCCCCAGCATTTT.